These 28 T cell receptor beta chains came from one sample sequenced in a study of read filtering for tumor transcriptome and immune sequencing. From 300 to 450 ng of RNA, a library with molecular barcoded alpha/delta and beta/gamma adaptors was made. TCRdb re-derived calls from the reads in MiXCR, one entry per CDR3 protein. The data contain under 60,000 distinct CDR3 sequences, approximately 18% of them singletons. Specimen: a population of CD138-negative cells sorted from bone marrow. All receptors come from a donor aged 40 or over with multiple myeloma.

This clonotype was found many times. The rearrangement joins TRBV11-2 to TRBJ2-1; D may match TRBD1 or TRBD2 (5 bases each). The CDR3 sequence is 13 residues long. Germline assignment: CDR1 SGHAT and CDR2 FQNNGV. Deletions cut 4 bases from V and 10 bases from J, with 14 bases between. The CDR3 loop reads CASSYPGAREQFF. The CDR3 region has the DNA TGTGCCAGCAGCTACCCCGGGGCCCGGGAGCAGTTCTTC.

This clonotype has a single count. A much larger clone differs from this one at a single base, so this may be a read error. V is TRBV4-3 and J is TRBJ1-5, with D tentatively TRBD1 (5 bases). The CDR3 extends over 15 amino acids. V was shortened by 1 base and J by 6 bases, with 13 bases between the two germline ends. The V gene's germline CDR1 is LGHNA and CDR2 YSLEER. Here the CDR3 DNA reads TGCGCCAGCAGCCAAGGGCAGGGCATCAGTCAGCCCCAGCATTTT. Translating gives CASSQGQGISQPQHF.

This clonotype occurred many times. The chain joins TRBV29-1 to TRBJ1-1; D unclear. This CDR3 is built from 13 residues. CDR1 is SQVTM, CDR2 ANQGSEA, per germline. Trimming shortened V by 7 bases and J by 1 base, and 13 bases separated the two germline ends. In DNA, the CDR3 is TGCAGCGCCGCTATTGGTTGGAACACTGAAGCTTTCTTT. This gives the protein CSAAIGWNTEAFF.

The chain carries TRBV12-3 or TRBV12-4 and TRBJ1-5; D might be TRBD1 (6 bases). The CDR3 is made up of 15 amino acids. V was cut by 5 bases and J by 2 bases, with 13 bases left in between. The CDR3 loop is CASSDTGRGNQPQHF. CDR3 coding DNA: TGTGCCAGCAGTGATACAGGGAGAGGCAATCAGCCCCAGCATTTT.

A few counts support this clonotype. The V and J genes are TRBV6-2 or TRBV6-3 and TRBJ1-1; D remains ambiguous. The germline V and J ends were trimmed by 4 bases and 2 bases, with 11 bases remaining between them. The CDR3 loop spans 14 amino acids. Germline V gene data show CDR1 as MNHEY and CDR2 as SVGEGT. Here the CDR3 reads CASSLQWGNTEAFF. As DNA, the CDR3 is TGTGCCAGCAGTTTGCAGTGGGGAAACACTGAAGCTTTCTTT.

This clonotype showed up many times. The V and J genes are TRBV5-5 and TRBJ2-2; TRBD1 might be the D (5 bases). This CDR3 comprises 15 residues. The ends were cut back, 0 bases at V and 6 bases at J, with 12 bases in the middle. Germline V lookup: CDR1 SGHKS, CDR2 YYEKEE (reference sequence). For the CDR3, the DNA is TGTGCCAGCAGCTTGGAACCGTGGGGCGCCGGGGAGCTGTTTTTT. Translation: CASSLEPWGAGELFF.

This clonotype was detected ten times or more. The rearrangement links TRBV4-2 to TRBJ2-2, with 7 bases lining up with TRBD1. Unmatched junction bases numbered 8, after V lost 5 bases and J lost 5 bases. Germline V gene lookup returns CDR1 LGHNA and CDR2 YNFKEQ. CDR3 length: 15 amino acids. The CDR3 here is CASSSRDSPTGELFF. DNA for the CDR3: TGTGCCAGCAGCTCCCGGGACAGCCCAACCGGGGAGCTGTTTTTT.

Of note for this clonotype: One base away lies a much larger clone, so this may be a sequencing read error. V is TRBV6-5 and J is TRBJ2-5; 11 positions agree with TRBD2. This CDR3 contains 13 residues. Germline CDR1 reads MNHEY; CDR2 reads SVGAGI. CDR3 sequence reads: CVGLAGGPETQYF. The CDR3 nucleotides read TGTGTCGGTTTAGCGGGAGGGCCAGAGACCCAGTACTTC.

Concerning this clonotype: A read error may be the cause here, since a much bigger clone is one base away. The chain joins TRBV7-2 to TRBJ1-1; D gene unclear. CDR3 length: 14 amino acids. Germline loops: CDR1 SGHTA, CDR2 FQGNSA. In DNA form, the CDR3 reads TGTGCCAGCAGCTTAGGTCCGGTCAACACTAAAGCTTTCTTT. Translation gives CASSLGPVNTKAFF.

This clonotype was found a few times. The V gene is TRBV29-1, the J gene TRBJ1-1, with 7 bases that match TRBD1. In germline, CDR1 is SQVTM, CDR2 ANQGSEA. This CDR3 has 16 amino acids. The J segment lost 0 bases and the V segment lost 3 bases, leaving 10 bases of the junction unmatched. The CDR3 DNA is TGCAGCGTTGACGGGACAGCGGGAGGAATGAACACTGAAGCTTTCTTT. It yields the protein CSVDGTAGGMNTEAFF.

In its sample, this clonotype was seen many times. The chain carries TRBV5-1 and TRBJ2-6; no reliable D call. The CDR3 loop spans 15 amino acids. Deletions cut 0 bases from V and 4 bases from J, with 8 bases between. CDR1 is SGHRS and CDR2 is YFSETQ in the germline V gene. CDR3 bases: TGCGCCAGCAGCTTGGACGCCCCCGGGGCCAACGTCCTGACTTTC. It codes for CASSLDAPGANVLTF.

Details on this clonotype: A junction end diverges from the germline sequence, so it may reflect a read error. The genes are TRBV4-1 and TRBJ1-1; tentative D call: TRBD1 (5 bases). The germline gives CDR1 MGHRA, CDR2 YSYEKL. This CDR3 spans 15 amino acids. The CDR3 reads CASSRGVDVNTEAFF. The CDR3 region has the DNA TGCGCCAGCAGCCGGGGGGTTGACGTGAACACCGAAGCTTTCTTT.

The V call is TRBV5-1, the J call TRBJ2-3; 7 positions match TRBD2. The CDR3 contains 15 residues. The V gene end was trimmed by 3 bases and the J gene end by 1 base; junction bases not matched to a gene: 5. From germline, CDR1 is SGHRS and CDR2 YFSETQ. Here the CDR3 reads CASSSGAGGTDTQYF. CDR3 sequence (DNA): TGCGCCAGCAGCTCTGGGGCGGGGGGCACAGATACGCAGTATTTT.

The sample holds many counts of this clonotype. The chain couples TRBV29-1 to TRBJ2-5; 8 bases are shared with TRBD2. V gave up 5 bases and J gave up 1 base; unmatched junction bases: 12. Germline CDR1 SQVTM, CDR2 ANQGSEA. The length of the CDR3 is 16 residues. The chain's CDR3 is CSVRNLVAGSQETQYF. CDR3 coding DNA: TGCAGCGTTCGAAACCTTGTAGCGGGAAGCCAAGAGACCCAGTACTTC.

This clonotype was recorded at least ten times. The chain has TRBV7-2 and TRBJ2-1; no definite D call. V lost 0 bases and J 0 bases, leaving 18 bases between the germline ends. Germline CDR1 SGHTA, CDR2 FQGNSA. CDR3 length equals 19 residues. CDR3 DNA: TGTGCCAGCAGCTTAGCGCCGTCAGGCTACCTTAGCTCCTACAATGAGCAGTTCTTC. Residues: CASSLAPSGYLSSYNEQFF.

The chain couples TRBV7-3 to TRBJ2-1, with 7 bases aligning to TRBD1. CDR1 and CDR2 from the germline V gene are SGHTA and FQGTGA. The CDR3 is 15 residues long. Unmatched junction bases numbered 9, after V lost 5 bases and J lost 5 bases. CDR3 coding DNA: TGTGCCAGCAGCGATAGACAGGGCCTTAACAATGAGCAGTTCTTC. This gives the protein CASSDRQGLNNEQFF.

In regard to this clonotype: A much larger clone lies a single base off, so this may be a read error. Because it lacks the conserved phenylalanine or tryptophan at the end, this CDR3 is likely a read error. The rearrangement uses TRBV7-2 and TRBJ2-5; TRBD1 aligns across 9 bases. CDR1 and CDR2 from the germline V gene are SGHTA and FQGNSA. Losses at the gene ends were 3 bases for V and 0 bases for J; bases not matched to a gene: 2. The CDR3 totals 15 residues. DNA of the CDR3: TGTGCCAGCAGCTTGGGGACAGGGTACCAAGAGACCCAGTACCTC. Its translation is CASSLGTGYQETQYL.

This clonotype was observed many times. The CDR3 reads CASSRSAAASTDTQYF. The CDR3 region has the DNA TGTGCCAGCAGCCGTTCGGCGGCGGCTAGCACAGATACGCAGTATTTT. V is TRBV12-3 or TRBV12-4 and J is TRBJ2-3; D is ambiguous. The CDR3 totals 16 residues. V was pared by 6 bases and J by 0 bases, with 16 bases between.

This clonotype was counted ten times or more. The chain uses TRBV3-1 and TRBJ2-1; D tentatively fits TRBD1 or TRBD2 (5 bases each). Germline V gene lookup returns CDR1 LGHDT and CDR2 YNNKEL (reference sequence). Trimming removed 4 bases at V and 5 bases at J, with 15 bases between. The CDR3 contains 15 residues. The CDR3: CASSLDSGKHNEQFF. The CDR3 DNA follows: TGTGCCAGCAGCCTTGACAGCGGAAAACACAATGAGCAGTTCTTC.

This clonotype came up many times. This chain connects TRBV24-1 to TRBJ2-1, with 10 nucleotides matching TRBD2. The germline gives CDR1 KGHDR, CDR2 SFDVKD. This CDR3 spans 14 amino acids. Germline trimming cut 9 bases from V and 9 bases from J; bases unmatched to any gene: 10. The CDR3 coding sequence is TGTGCCACCGCCCTAGCGGGAGTCGAAGGTGAGCAGTTCTTC. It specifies CATALAGVEGEQFF.

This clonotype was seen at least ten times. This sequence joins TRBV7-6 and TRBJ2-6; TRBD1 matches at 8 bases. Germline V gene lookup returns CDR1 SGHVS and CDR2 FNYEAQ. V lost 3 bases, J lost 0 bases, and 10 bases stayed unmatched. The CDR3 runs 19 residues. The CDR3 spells CASSFIDRGPSSGANVLTF. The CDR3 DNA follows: TGTGCCAGCAGCTTTATCGACAGGGGCCCAAGCTCTGGGGCCAACGTCCTGACTTTC.

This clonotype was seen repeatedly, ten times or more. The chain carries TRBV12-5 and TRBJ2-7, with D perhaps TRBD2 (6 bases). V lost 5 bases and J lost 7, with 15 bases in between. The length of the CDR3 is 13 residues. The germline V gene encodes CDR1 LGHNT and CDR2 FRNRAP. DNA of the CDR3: TGTGCTAGTGGTCCACTCGTCGGGGGAGAGCAGTACTTC. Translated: CASGPLVGGEQYF.

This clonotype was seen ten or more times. The DNA for the CDR3 is TGTGCCAGCAGCCAAGGGCGGGGGCGACCCACTGAAGCTTTCTTT. It codes for CASSQGRGRPTEAFF. The rearrangement uses TRBV3-1 and TRBJ1-1, with a possible D match to TRBD1 (6 bases). Trimming cost V 1 base and J 4 bases, with 13 bases left between them. Germline CDR1 LGHDT, CDR2 YNNKEL (reference sequence). The CDR3 has 15 amino acids. Complete variable domain (other parts from reference TRBV3-1 and TRBJ1-1): DTAVSQTPKYLVTQMGNDKSIKCEQNLGHDTMYWYKQDSKKFLKIMFSYNNKELIINETVPNRFSPKSPDKAHLNLHINSLELGDSAVYFCASSQGRGRPTEAFFGQGTRLTVV.

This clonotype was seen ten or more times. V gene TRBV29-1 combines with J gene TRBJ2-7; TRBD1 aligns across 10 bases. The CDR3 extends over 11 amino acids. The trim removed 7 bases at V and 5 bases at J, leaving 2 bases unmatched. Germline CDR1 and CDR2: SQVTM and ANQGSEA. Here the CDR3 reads CSAGQGNEQYF. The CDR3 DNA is TGCAGCGCGGGACAGGGGAACGAGCAGTACTTC.

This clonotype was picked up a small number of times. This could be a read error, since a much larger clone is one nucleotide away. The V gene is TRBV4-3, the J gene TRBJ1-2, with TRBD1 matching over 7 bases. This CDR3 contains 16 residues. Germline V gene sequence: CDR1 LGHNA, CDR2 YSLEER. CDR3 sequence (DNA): TGCGCCAGCAGCCAAGATGGAGGGGGCCCTTCCTATAGCTACACCTTC. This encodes CASSQDGGGPSYSYTF.

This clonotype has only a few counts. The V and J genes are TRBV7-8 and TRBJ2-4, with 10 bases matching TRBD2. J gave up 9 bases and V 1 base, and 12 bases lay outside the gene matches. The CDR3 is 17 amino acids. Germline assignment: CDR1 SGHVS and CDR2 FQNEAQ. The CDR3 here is CASSLVYSLAGEGIQYF. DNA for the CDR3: TGTGCCAGCAGCTTAGTCTATTCTCTAGCGGGAGAGGGCATTCAGTACTTC.

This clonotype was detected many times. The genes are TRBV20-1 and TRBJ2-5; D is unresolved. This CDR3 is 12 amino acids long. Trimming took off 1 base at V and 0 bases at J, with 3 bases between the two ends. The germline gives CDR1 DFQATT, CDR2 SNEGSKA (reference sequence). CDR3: CSARAYQETQYF. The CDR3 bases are TGCAGTGCTAGAGCTTACCAAGAGACCCAGTACTTC.

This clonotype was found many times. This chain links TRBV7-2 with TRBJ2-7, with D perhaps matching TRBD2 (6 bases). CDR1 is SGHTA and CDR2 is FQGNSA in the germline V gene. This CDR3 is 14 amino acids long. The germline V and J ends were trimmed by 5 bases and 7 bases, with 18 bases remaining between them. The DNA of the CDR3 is TGTGCCAGCAGCCAAGAGCGGACACGGGGGGAGCAGTACTTC. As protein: CASSQERTRGEQYF.